The clone carrying this T cell receptor (beta chain) was picked up many times. Its antigen is unidentified. A sample-barcoded 5' primer and a J-beta primer mix were used in a second PCR of about 7 to 11 cycles. MiXCR, run by TCRdb on the 5' RACE reads, gives a single entry per CDR3 protein. This repertoire shows approximately 800,000 distinct CDR3 sequences, more than 50% found once; its top ten account for roughly 26%. These data originate in a study of blood T cells in healthy people across ages. Study-wide results and limits: More naive CD4+ cells and higher diversity marked long-lived donors relative to aged donors. With donor CMV status unknown, expanded clonotype changes were possibly confounded. It was held that the diversity estimates obtained from one million T cells were underestimates.

In terms of origin and age, donors were healthy Caucasian individuals from Russia aged roughly 6 to 100. V was shortened by 4 bases and J by 5 bases, with 15 bases between the two germline ends. The germline V gene encodes CDR1 KGHDR and CDR2 SFDVKD. This CDR3 comprises 15 residues. This receptor was taken from a man aged 35-49 years in good health. Sequenced input: blood. This chain uses TRBV24-1 with TRBJ2-3; TRBD1 or TRBD2 may be the D gene (5 bases each). CDR3 residues: CATSDARMRGDTQYF. Written as DNA, the CDR3 is TGTGCCACCAGTGACGCTCGAATGAGGGGAGATACGCAGTATTTT.